A single sample gave rise to the 6 T cell receptor beta chains below, sequenced in a study of blood T cell repertoires in COVID-19. The assay was immunoSEQ multiplex PCR, and TCRdb's table has in-frame clones only and misses some. The sample consists of 200,000 to 300,000 clones, about nine tenths of them appearing once. The sequencing sample was made of PBMCs or T cells enriched from blood (not recorded which). The receptor set was obtained from a woman in her twenties or thirties with acute COVID-19.

This clone was detected a few times. V and J are TRBV9 and TRBJ1-6, with 9 nucleotides matching TRBD1. Germline CDR1 reads SGDLS; CDR2 reads YYNGEE. The CDR3 loop spans 17 amino acids. V dropped 4 bases and J dropped 7; count of bases not matched to a gene: 12. The CDR3 DNA reads as TGTGCCAGCAGCCCCCCCTTAACGGGACAGGGCAATTCACCCCTCCACTTT. Translated: CASSPPLTGQGNSPLHF.

This clone is a singleton in its sample. The chain uses TRBV21-1 and TRBJ1-2. TRBV21-1 is given as a pseudogene. CDR3 length: 15 residues. The CDR3: CASNPREGTDYGYTF. Here the CDR3 DNA reads TGTGCCAGCAACCCTCGGGAAGGAACCGACTATGGCTACACCTTC.

This sequence joins TRBV18 and TRBJ1-5; perhaps TRBD1 as D (6 bases). CDR1 KGHSH and CDR2 LQKENI come from the germline V gene. Between the trimmed V and J ends, which lost 1 base and 2 bases, there was a span of 6 bases. The CDR3 loop spans 14 amino acids. The CDR3, as DNA: TGTGCCAGCTCACCACGACAGGGCAATCAGCCCCAGCATTTT. This encodes CASSPRQGNQPQHF. Drawing the rest from reference TRBV18 and TRBJ1-5, the complete variable domain is NAGVMQNPRHLVRRRGQEARLRCSPMKGHSHVYWYRQLPEEGLKFMVYLQKENIIDESGMPKERFSAEFPKEGPSILRIQQVVRGDSAAYFCASSPRQGNQPQHFGDGTRLSIL.

The chain has TRBV5-6 and TRBJ1-2; the match to TRBD1 covers 7 bases. V trimming: 4 bases; J trimming: 3 bases; junction bases outside the gene matches: 3. The CDR3 runs 13 residues. Germline V CDR1 and CDR2: SGHDT, YYEEEE. The chain's CDR3 is CASSPDRDYGYTF. As DNA, the CDR3 is TGTGCCAGCAGCCCCGACAGGGACTATGGCTACACCTTC.

This chain links TRBV18 with TRBJ2-7; 7 positions match TRBD1. V shed 3 bases and J 4 bases; nucleotides not matched to a gene: 9. The CDR3 has 15 residues. Germline loops: CDR1 KGHSH, CDR2 LQKENI. The CDR3 here is CASSPLTTGRYEQYF. The DNA for the CDR3 is TGTGCCAGCTCACCCCTCACGACAGGGCGATACGAGCAGTACTTC.

The chain couples TRBV15 to TRBJ2-5, with D perhaps TRBD1 (6 bases). Looked up from germline, CDR1 is LNHNV and CDR2 is YYDKDF (reference sequence). V shed 1 base and J shed 5 bases, with 14 bases lying between them. The CDR3 extends over 15 amino acids. Here the CDR3 reads CATSRVAGVMETQYF. Here the CDR3 DNA reads TGTGCCACCAGCAGAGTGGCAGGGGTGATGGAGACCCAGTACTTC.